These 19 T cell receptor beta chains share one sample of origin, sequenced in a study of CD4 and CD8 cells across lung adenocarcinoma regions. TCRdb called the PCR reads again in MiXCR, with one record for every CDR3 protein. The sample records some 23,000 distinct CDR3 sequences, roughly half being singletons. Input material: CD8+ T cells from the center of a lung tumor. The receptors stem from a male donor with lung adenocarcinoma. The CD4 and CD8 labels of this study may be unreliable.

This clonotype was found many times. V usage is TRBV6-1 and J usage is TRBJ1-3, with no clear D. Germline CDR1 is MNHNS and CDR2 is SASEGT. The CDR3 has 14 residues. V lost 8 bases to trimming and J lost 1 base, with 12 bases between them. The CDR3 DNA follows: TGTGCCAGCGTGGTGGGCAGATCTGGAAACACCATATATTTT. This sequence encodes CASVVGRSGNTIYF.

The rearrangement joins TRBV4-2 to TRBJ2-3; 11 positions match TRBD2. The CDR3 consists of 17 residues. Germline CDR1 reads LGHNA; CDR2 reads YNFKEQ. Germline trimming cut 4 bases from V and 3 bases from J; bases unmatched to any gene: 9. CDR3 sequence: CASSLTSGGLSTDTQYF. DNA for the CDR3: TGTGCCAGCAGCCTAACTAGCGGGGGTCTGAGTACAGATACGCAGTATTTT.

In this sample, this clonotype turned up a few times. The chain combines TRBV15 with TRBJ2-5; the match to TRBD2 covers 8 bases. Trimming at V came to 1 base and at J to 5 bases, leaving 12 bases not matched to a gene. In germline, CDR1 is LNHNV, CDR2 YYDKDF (reference sequence). This CDR3 region has 17 residues. CDR3 nucleotide sequence: TGTGCCACCAGCAGAGGATCGGGAGGGGATTTTGTGGAGACCCAGTACTTC. This encodes CATSRGSGGDFVETQYF.

In this sample, this clonotype turned up many times. The rearrangement uses TRBV27 and TRBJ1-1, with TRBD1 matching over 9 bases. The CDR3 runs 15 residues. The junction had 5 bases not matched to a gene; V was cut back by 5 bases and J by 1 base. Germline CDR1 reads MNHEY; CDR2 reads SMNVEV (reference sequence). The CDR3 DNA reads as TGTGCCAGCAGTAGACAGGGGGTATGGAACACTGAAGCTTTCTTT. This sequence encodes CASSRQGVWNTEAFF.

V is TRBV10-2 and J is TRBJ1-3; unclear D gene. The CDR3 has 15 residues. V was trimmed by 3 bases and J by 0 bases, leaving 9 bases between them. Germline loops: CDR1 WSHSY, CDR2 SAAADI. CDR3 loop: CASSDVLPSGNTIYF. DNA of the CDR3: TGCGCCAGCAGTGATGTTTTGCCCTCTGGAAACACCATATATTTT.

Comments on this clonotype: This may arise from a read error, as a much more abundant clone is one base away. The chain couples TRBV6-2 or TRBV6-3 to TRBJ2-5; 9 bases are shared with TRBD2. This CDR3 has 14 amino acids. Germline CDR1 and CDR2: MNHEY and SVGEGT. With 9 bases clipped from V and 11 bases from J, the junction kept 16 bases outside the gene matches. The CDR3 sequence: CASWGTSRRAEQYF. In DNA form, the CDR3 reads TGTGCCAGTTGGGGGACTAGCCGGAGGGCTGAGCAGTACTTC.

The rearrangement joins TRBV25-1 to TRBJ2-5, with 8 bases fitting TRBD2. The germline V gene encodes CDR1 MGHDK and CDR2 SYGVNS. CDR3 size: 14 residues. The ends lost 7 bases at V and 1 base at J; junction bases unmatched: 5. CDR3: CASTRGGAQETQYF. Here the CDR3 DNA reads TGTGCCAGCACCCGGGGGGGGGCCCAAGAGACCCAGTACTTC.

In this sample, this clonotype turned up many times. This chain links TRBV27 with TRBJ2-1, with D uncertain. The J call could be wrong; TRBJ2-5 is a better fit for the DNA end. The CDR3 extends over 11 amino acids. Per germline, CDR1 MNHEY and CDR2 SMNVEV (reference sequence). The CDR3: CASRGFETQYF. Here the CDR3 DNA reads TGTGCCAGCAGGGGCTTCGAGACCCAGTACTTC.

This clonotype was counted a few times. This chain connects TRBV9 to TRBJ2-5; D is unresolved. The germline gives CDR1 SGDLS, CDR2 YYNGEE. The V gene lost 0 bases and the J gene lost 2 bases, with 8 bases spanning the gap. The CDR3 has 14 residues. The DNA for the CDR3 is TGTGCCAGCAGCGTAGGGGTGCAGCAAGAGACCCAGTACTTC. Protein: CASSVGVQQETQYF.

At least ten counts were recorded for this clonotype. V gene TRBV6-1 combines with J gene TRBJ2-1; D possibly corresponds to TRBD2 (6 bases). The last part of the DNA fits TRBJ2-7 better; the J call may be wrong. This CDR3 contains 12 residues. Looked up from germline, CDR1 is MNHNS and CDR2 is SASEGT. The chain's CDR3 is CASSRESYEQYF. The CDR3 DNA reads TGTGCCAGCAGTCGGGAGTCCTACGAGCAGTACTTC.

This clonotype was seen just once. One end of the junction does not line up with germline, which may come from a read error. V usage is TRBV6-1 and J usage is TRBJ2-4, with 8 bases that match TRBD2. CDR1 and CDR2 from the germline V gene are MNHNS and SASEGT. CDR3 length: 14 residues. The CDR3 region has the DNA TGTGCCAGCACGGGGGCGGGAGGCAAAGATACTCAGTATTTC. Translated, it gives CASTGAGGKDTQYF.

At least ten counts were recorded for this clonotype. V usage is TRBV14 and J usage is TRBJ2-3; no firm D call. Germline values: CDR1 SGHDN, CDR2 FVKESK. The V gene lost 0 bases and the J gene lost 1 base, with 14 bases spanning the gap. CDR3 length: 17 amino acids. CDR3 coding DNA: TGTGCCAGCAGCCAAGATGTCTCGGCAGGTGGCACAGATACGCAGTATTTT. Translating gives CASSQDVSAGGTDTQYF. The full variable domain, its missing parts supplied by reference TRBV14 and TRBJ2-3, is EAGVTQFPSHSVIEKGQTVTLRCDPISGHDNLYWYRRVMGKEIKFLLHFVKESKQDESGMPNNRFLAERTGGTYSTLKVQPAELEDSGVYFCASSQDVSAGGTDTQYFGPGTRLTVL.

The genes are TRBV10-2 and TRBJ2-3; 7 nucleotides agree with TRBD1. Germline V gene data show CDR1 as WSHSY and CDR2 as SAAADI. The CDR3 has 16 amino acids. The trim removed 3 bases at V and 12 bases at J, leaving 18 bases unmatched. CDR3 in amino acids: CASSEQGLGGGNIQYF. The CDR3 bases are TGCGCCAGCAGTGAACAGGGGCTAGGAGGCGGAAATATTCAGTATTTT.

The gene calls are TRBV6-1 and TRBJ2-1, with a weak D call TRBD1 (6 bases). This CDR3 is built from 16 residues. Looked up from germline, CDR1 is MNHNS and CDR2 is SASEGT. V lost 3 bases to trimming and J lost 8 bases, with 20 bases between them. The DNA for the CDR3 is TGTGCCAGCAGTGACACCTGGACTGGGGGCACCGATGAGCAGTTCTTC. The encoded protein is CASSDTWTGGTDEQFF.

Comment on this clonotype: A junction end diverges from the germline sequence, so it may reflect a read error. V is TRBV10-2 and J is TRBJ2-5; tentatively, D is TRBD2 (6 bases). Germline lookup yields CDR1 WSHSY and CDR2 SAAADI. There are 14 residues in the CDR3. The CDR3 loop reads CARRGARGPETQYF. The CDR3 DNA reads as TGTGCCAGGCGCGGGGCGCGTGGCCCAGAGACCCAGTACTTC.

This clonotype is classed as medium-sized. V is TRBV6-1 and J is TRBJ2-1; no definite D call. Trimming shortened V by 5 bases and J by 7 bases, and 21 bases separated the two germline ends. Germline CDR1 MNHNS, CDR2 SASEGT. This CDR3 has 16 residues. CDR3 sequence reads: CASSRGTGISQNEQFF. CDR3 sequence (DNA): TGTGCCAGCAGTCGTGGAACTGGAATTAGCCAGAATGAGCAGTTCTTC.

This clonotype has a count of ten or more. The rearrangement uses TRBV27 and TRBJ1-4; unclear D gene. The V gene lost 3 bases and the J gene lost 8 bases, with 13 bases spanning the gap. CDR1 is MNHEY, CDR2 SMNVEV, per germline (reference sequence). CDR3 length: 14 residues. The CDR3 reads CASSFNGGREKLFF. In DNA form, the CDR3 reads TGTGCCAGCAGTTTCAACGGCGGAAGGGAAAAACTGTTTTTT.

The chain employs TRBV6-5 and TRBJ2-5, with D tentatively TRBD2 (6 bases). The CDR3 has 18 amino acids. Germline assignment: CDR1 MNHEY and CDR2 SVGAGI. V lost 2 bases and J lost 0, with 19 bases in between. The CDR3: CASSYAGLAGRNQETQYF. The DNA of the CDR3 is TGTGCCAGCAGTTACGCGGGACTCGCGGGCCGGAACCAAGAGACCCAGTACTTC.

V gene TRBV5-3 combines with J gene TRBJ2-2; the match to TRBD1 covers 8 bases. TRBV5-3 is recorded as an ORF, its role being uncertain. V dropped 4 bases and J dropped 3; count of bases not matched to a gene: 5. The CDR3 contains 15 residues. The CDR3 DNA follows: TGTGCCAGAAGCCAGCAGGGGGCCGACACCGGGGAGCTGTTTTTT. Translating gives CARSQQGADTGELFF.